The 28 T cell receptor beta chains presented below share a single source sample, sequenced in a study of siplizumab effects on memory and regulatory T cells. Method: immunoSEQ multiplex PCR; TCRdb's copy keeps in-frame clones and lacks some. The table includes around 99,000 clones, around 90% detected once. Sequenced sample: Tregs sorted from blood. The source is a human donor in good health.

The genes are TRBV7-9 and TRBJ2-2, with D perhaps TRBD1 (6 bases). The CDR3 is 15 residues long. The germline gives CDR1 SEHNR, CDR2 FQNEAQ (reference sequence). The ends were cut back, 3 bases at V and 0 bases at J, with 8 bases in the middle. The CDR3 DNA reads TGTGCCAGCAGCTTCAGGGGACCGAACACCGGGGAGCTGTTTTTT. Translated: CASSFRGPNTGELFF.

This chain joins TRBV15 and TRBJ1-3, with D perhaps TRBD1 (5 bases). The length of the CDR3 is 17 residues. Germline CDR1 and CDR2: LNHNV and YYDKDF (reference sequence). V lost 0 bases and J 2 bases, leaving 14 bases between the germline ends. The CDR3 region is CATSRDYGGLAGNTIYF. The CDR3 nucleotides are TGTGCCACCAGCAGAGATTATGGGGGTCTTGCTGGAAACACCATATATTTT.

The V and J genes are TRBV5-5 and TRBJ2-7; TRBD1 might be the D (6 bases). Germline CDR1 SGHKS, CDR2 YYEKEE (reference sequence). The CDR3 covers 15 residues. V was cut by 1 base and J by 4 bases, with 15 bases left in between. The CDR3: CASSLYQQGMYEQYF. For the CDR3, the DNA is TGTGCCAGCAGCTTGTATCAACAGGGCATGTACGAGCAGTACTTC.

The V gene is TRBV29-1, the J gene TRBJ2-3; TRBD1 matches 7 bases. V lost 6 bases and J lost 2; bases outside the gene matches: 5. There are 13 residues in the CDR3. Per the germline V gene, CDR1 is SQVTM and CDR2 is ANQGSEA. The CDR3 here is CSVPGQYTDTQYF. The CDR3 DNA reads as TGCAGCGTACCGGGACAGTACACAGATACGCAGTATTTT.

Only one count was recorded for this clone. The J gene is TRBJ2-7, the V gene TRBV15, with 9 bases lining up with TRBD1. The V gene's germline CDR1 is LNHNV and CDR2 YYDKDF (reference sequence). This CDR3 spans 17 amino acids. The ends lost 2 bases at V and 0 bases at J; junction bases unmatched: 8. The CDR3 here is CATSRKTGQGFSYEQYF. As DNA, the CDR3 is TGTGCCACCAGCAGAAAAACGGGACAGGGATTCTCCTACGAGCAGTACTTC.

The chain employs TRBV2 and TRBJ1-2; the match to TRBD1 covers 9 bases. CDR1 is SNHLY, CDR2 FYNNEI, per germline. CDR3 length: 16 residues. V shed 8 bases and J 5 bases; nucleotides not matched to a gene: 15. This CDR3 is CASSQGAPNLGYGYTF. CDR3 sequence (DNA): TGTGCCAGCTCACAGGGGGCGCCGAATTTAGGGTATGGCTACACCTTC.

The chain employs TRBV4-2 and TRBJ1-2; no clear D. Germline V lookup: CDR1 LGHNA, CDR2 YNFKEQ. The CDR3 consists of 14 residues. With 4 bases removed from V and 4 bases from J, the gap between germline ends came to 13 bases. The CDR3 DNA reads as TGTGCCAGCAGCCTCGAGGCGGGCTTCTATGGCTACACCTTC. Translation gives CASSLEAGFYGYTF.

The J gene is TRBJ2-3, the V gene TRBV7-9, with unresolved D. The V gene lost 1 base and the J gene lost 3 bases, with 8 bases spanning the gap. CDR3 size: 14 residues. Looked up from germline, CDR1 is SEHNR and CDR2 is FQNEAQ (reference sequence). As DNA, the CDR3 is TGTGCCAGCAGCTTAGATATGCCAACAGATACGCAGTATTTT. Its translation: CASSLDMPTDTQYF.

This rearrangement joins TRBV11-2 to TRBJ1-2; D is unresolved. V lost 3 bases and J lost 8, with 13 bases in between. There are 13 residues in the CDR3. Germline CDR1 and CDR2: SGHAT and FQNNGV. For the CDR3, the DNA is TGTGCCAGCAGCTTGGGTCCAGGCACCGGCTACACCTTC. It is translated as CASSLGPGTGYTF.

V is TRBV12-5 and J is TRBJ2-2; 8 nucleotides line up with TRBD1. This CDR3 contains 18 residues. The germline CDR1 and CDR2 sequences are LGHNT and FRNRAP. Trimming at V came to 2 bases and at J to 4 bases, leaving 12 bases not matched to a gene. CDR3 protein: CASGLNNIRGPSTGELFF. CDR3 DNA: TGTGCTAGTGGTTTGAACAATATCAGGGGGCCCAGCACCGGGGAGCTGTTTTTT.

There are a few counts of this clone. This chain connects TRBV5-4 to TRBJ2-7; D is undetermined. Trimming left V 0 bases short and J 7 bases short, with 17 bases between. The CDR3 totals 15 residues. Germline CDR1 reads SGHNT; CDR2 reads YYREEE (reference sequence). The CDR3 loop is CASSLATRRRGEQYF. The CDR3 DNA reads as TGTGCCAGCAGCTTGGCAACACGACGCCGTGGAGAGCAGTACTTC.

This sequence joins TRBV18 and TRBJ1-1; D is ambiguous. The CDR3 is 11 amino acids. Deletions cut 2 bases from V and 11 bases from J, with 9 bases between. Germline CDR1 reads KGHSH; CDR2 reads LQKENI. The CDR3 DNA is TGTGCCAGCTCACCAGAGGGCTCGGCTTTCTTT. It yields the protein CASSPEGSAFF. Filled out from reference TRBV18 and TRBJ1-1, the complete variable domain reads NAGVMQNPRHLVRRRGQEARLRCSPMKGHSHVYWYRQLPEEGLKFMVYLQKENIIDESGMPKERFSAEFPKEGPSILRIQQVVRGDSAAYFCASSPEGSAFFGQGTRLTVV.

CDR3 protein: CASSQEKNNEQFF. CDR3 in DNA: TGTGCCAGCAGCCAAGAGAAGAACAATGAGCAGTTCTTC. The rearrangement links TRBV4-2 to TRBJ2-1; D remains unclear. Germline CDR1 LGHNA, CDR2 YNFKEQ. The CDR3 covers 13 residues. Trimming took off 0 bases at V and 5 bases at J, with 5 bases between the two ends.

The rearrangement joins TRBV7-9 to TRBJ1-5; TRBD1 aligns across 7 bases. Trimming at V came to 9 bases and at J to 6 bases, leaving 11 bases not matched to a gene. This CDR3 has 14 amino acids. Germline assignment: CDR1 SEHNR and CDR2 FQNEAQ (reference sequence). CDR3 nucleotides: TGTGCCAGTTCTCGGGACAGCCTTGGTCAGCCCCAGCATTTT. Amino acid sequence: CASSRDSLGQPQHF. Together with reference TRBV7-9 and TRBJ1-5, the CDR3 gives the full variable domain: DTGVSQNPRHKITKRGQNVTFRCDPISEHNRLYWYRQTLGQGPEFLTYFQNEAQLEKSRLLSDRFSAERPKGSFSTLEIQRTEQGDSAMYLCASSRDSLGQPQHFGDGTRLSIL.

This clone appeared a few times. The rearrangement uses TRBV27 and TRBJ1-6; D is undetermined. CDR3 length: 14 amino acids. V was clipped by 4 bases and J by 7 bases, with 11 bases between them. CDR1 is MNHEY and CDR2 is SMNVEV in the germline V gene (reference sequence). The CDR3 bases are TGTGCCAGCAGTTCCGGACTGGGCAATTCACCCCTCCACTTT. Amino acid sequence: CASSSGLGNSPLHF.

This chain links TRBV2 with TRBJ1-4; no firm D call. The CDR3 totals 12 residues. Germline CDR1 and CDR2: SNHLY and FYNNEI. Trimming removed 8 bases from V and 8 bases from J, with 12 bases in between. The CDR3 DNA follows: TGTGCCAGCGGACGGGAGGGCGAAAAACTGTTTTTT. It codes for CASGREGEKLFF.

V is TRBV19 and J is TRBJ2-5, with D possibly called TRBD1 or TRBD2 (5 bases each). V dropped 4 bases and J dropped 5 bases, with 11 bases sitting between them. Germline V CDR1 and CDR2: LNHDA, SQIVND (reference sequence). The CDR3 runs to 13 residues. The CDR3 nucleotides are TGTGCCAGTAGTAACCCGGGACGGGAGACCCAGTACTTC. Translated, it gives CASSNPGRETQYF.

The chain employs TRBV28 and TRBJ2-7, with D unclear. Germline assignment: CDR1 MDHEN and CDR2 SYDVKM. V shed 3 bases and J shed 6 bases, with 6 bases lying between them. The CDR3 extends over 11 amino acids. The CDR3 reads CASSLIGEQYF. The CDR3, as DNA: TGTGCCAGCAGTTTGATTGGCGAGCAGTACTTC.

On this clone itself: The same CDR3 is also encoded by other DNA sequences in this sample. The chain employs TRBV12-5 and TRBJ2-7; a possible D gene is TRBD2 (6 bases). The ends were cut back, 0 bases at V and 6 bases at J, with 15 bases in the middle. Germline V lookup: CDR1 LGHNT, CDR2 FRNRAP. The CDR3 consists of 15 residues. This CDR3 is CASGLVNLEGGEQYF. The CDR3 DNA sequence: TGTGCTAGTGGTTTGGTAAATTTGGAGGGTGGCGAGCAGTACTTC.

V gene TRBV7-9 combines with J gene TRBJ1-6, with 8 bases aligning to TRBD1. The V segment lost 1 base and the J segment 6 bases; nucleotides outside the gene matches: 5. Per the germline V gene, CDR1 is SEHNR and CDR2 is FQNEAQ (reference sequence). The CDR3 runs to 16 residues. The CDR3 DNA sequence: TGTGCCAGCAGCTTAGAGGGGACAGGAGGTAATTCACCCCTCCACTTT. Its translation is CASSLEGTGGNSPLHF.

This clone has only one observation. The rearrangement links TRBV4-1 to TRBJ2-1; TRBD2 might be the D (5 bases). V was pared by 1 base and J by 2 bases, with 15 bases between. Germline V gene lookup returns CDR1 MGHRA and CDR2 YSYEKL. CDR3 size: 17 residues. CDR3 bases: TGCGCCAGCAGCCAAGCTCCCGCGGCGGGTACCTACAATGAGCAGTTCTTC. Translating gives CASSQAPAAGTYNEQFF.

The rearrangement joins TRBV7-2 to TRBJ1-5, with D possibly matching TRBD1 (6 bases). The germline V gene has CDR1 SGHTA and CDR2 FQGNSA. CDR3 length equals 17 residues. Trimming cost V 5 bases and J 3 bases, with 20 bases left between them. The CDR3 DNA is TGTGCCAGCAGCCCGCATCCGGGGGGCTGGGACAATCAGCCCCAGCATTTT. It yields the protein CASSPHPGGWDNQPQHF.

The chain links TRBV7-3 to TRBJ2-1; 9 positions agree with TRBD1. Per germline, CDR1 SGHTA and CDR2 FQGTGA. The junction had 6 bases not matched to a gene; V was cut back by 5 bases and J by 4 bases. This CDR3 region has 15 residues. The chain's CDR3 is CASSQDRGEYNEQFF. As DNA, the CDR3 is TGTGCCAGCAGCCAAGACAGGGGGGAGTACAATGAGCAGTTCTTC.

The chain is built from TRBV7-3 and TRBJ2-1, with a tentative D call TRBD2 (6 bases). The CDR3 is made up of 14 amino acids. The V gene lost 6 bases and the J gene lost 2 bases, with 11 bases spanning the gap. CDR1 and CDR2 from the germline V gene are SGHTA and FQGTGA. The CDR3 nucleotides are TGTGCCAGCAGTACGGGAGAAACCTACAATGAGCAGTTCTTC. Translating it yields CASSTGETYNEQFF.

In this sample, this clone turned up once. The chain links TRBV5-1 to TRBJ2-1; perhaps D is TRBD1 or TRBD2 (5 bases each). Between the trimmed V and J ends, which lost 3 bases and 0 bases, there was a span of 10 bases. The CDR3 loop spans 15 amino acids. Per germline, CDR1 SGHRS and CDR2 YFSETQ. CDR3 in DNA: TGCGCCAGCAGCTCCAGGGAGAGCTCCTACAATGAGCAGTTCTTC. Encoded protein: CASSSRESSYNEQFF.

The gene calls are TRBV30 and TRBJ1-2, with a weak D call TRBD1 (6 bases). The CDR3 length is 12 residues. The germline gives CDR1 GTSNPN, CDR2 SVGIG (reference sequence). Trimming took off 4 bases at V and 8 bases at J, with 14 bases between the two ends. CDR3 in DNA: TGTGCCTGGATCTTCCAGGGGTGGGGCTACACCTTC. Translation gives CAWIFQGWGYTF.

The rearrangement uses TRBV5-6 and TRBJ2-1, with D possibly TRBD1 on 5 matching bases. V lost 1 base and J lost 2, with 16 bases in between. Germline lookup yields CDR1 SGHDT and CDR2 YYEEEE. CDR3 length: 17 amino acids. CDR3 protein: CASSLSLVAGTYNEQFF. DNA for the CDR3: TGTGCCAGCAGCTTGTCGTTAGTGGCAGGGACCTACAATGAGCAGTTCTTC.

The chain joins TRBV12-5 to TRBJ2-5; TRBD2 agrees at 9 bases. The CDR3 loop spans 15 amino acids. With V trimmed by 1 base and J by 0 bases, 0 bases remained unmatched. Germline V gene sequence: CDR1 LGHNT, CDR2 FRNRAP. The CDR3 sequence: CASGLGLADQETQYF. As DNA, the CDR3 is TGTGCTAGTGGTTTGGGACTAGCGGACCAAGAGACCCAGTACTTC.